The T cell receptor beta chain under discussion was sequenced for a study of cytomegalovirus exposure and HLA in healthy donors. As for this clone: What it binds is not known.

The PCR employed 60 Vbeta primers together with 13 Jbeta primers. TCRdb's copy holds only in-frame clones and misses some; the assay was immunoSEQ multiplex PCR. Seen in this sample are 65,000 to 90,000 clones; the ten most common clones hold approximately 3.8%. The CDR3 sequence is 17 residues long. The germline gives CDR1 SGDLS, CDR2 YYNGEE. Germline trimming cut 4 bases from V and 2 bases from J; bases unmatched to any gene: 9. General observations from the study: Reportedly, fewer N-insertions than the roughly 700-donor mean appeared in an Asian-associated ancestry cluster in a later analysis. According to a later analysis, most TCR beta chains associated with CMV appeared HLA-restricted. The authors enumerated over 150 TCR beta chains as linked to cytomegalovirus.

The rearrangement joins TRBV9 to TRBJ2-5; 12 bases are shared with TRBD2. This receptor was taken from a female donor in good health and CMV-seropositive. Sequencing was done on a sample of PBMCs. The CDR3 DNA follows: TGTGCCAGCAGCCCACGACTAGCGGGGGCGCTGCAAGAGACCCAGTACTTC. Translated: CASSPRLAGALQETQYF.